This T cell receptor beta chain was identified in a study of PD-1 blockade in mismatch repair-deficient tumors. Stated time point: approximately eleven-day in vitro stimulation with candidate neoantigen peptide 7. An identically run culture lacking peptide was the fold-change baseline. With regard to this clone: The antigen remains unidentified.

The assay was immunoSEQ multiplex PCR, and TCRdb's table has in-frame clones only and misses some. The sample carries several thousand clones, approximately 89% recorded once. With 7 bases removed from V and 1 base from J, the gap between germline ends came to 16 bases. Germline V gene sequence: CDR1 MGHDK, CDR2 SYGVNS. The CDR3 spans 15 residues. The source was cells cultured in vitro, collected from a patient treated with pembrolizumab. The sequence derives from an adult with mismatch repair-deficient cancer. The rearrangement uses TRBV25-1 and TRBJ1-1; D may be TRBD1 (5 bases). In nucleotides, the CDR3 is TGTGCCAGCATCGGAGGCGGGGCGAGGAACACTGAAGCTTTCTTT. Protein product: CASIGGGARNTEAFF.